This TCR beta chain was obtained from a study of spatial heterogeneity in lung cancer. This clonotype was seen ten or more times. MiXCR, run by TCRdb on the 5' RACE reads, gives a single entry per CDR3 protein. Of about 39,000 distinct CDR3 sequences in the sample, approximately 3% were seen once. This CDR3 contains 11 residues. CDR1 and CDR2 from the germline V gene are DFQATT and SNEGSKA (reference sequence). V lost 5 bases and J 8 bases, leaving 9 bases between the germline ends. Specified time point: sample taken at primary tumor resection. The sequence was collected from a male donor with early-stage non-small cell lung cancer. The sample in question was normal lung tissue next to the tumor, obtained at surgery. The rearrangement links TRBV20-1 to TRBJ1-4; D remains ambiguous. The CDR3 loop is CSAGPVEKLFF. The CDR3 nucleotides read TGCAGTGCTGGACCAGTAGAAAAACTGTTTTTT.